This TCR beta chain was obtained from a study of blood T cells in healthy people across ages. CDR3 length: 13 amino acids. V gave up 3 bases and J gave up 6 bases, with 8 bases separating them. Whole-study results and caveats: With age, beta diversity per million T cells declined roughly linearly, significantly by 30 to 40.

A second PCR of 7 to 11 cycles used a sample-barcoded 5' primer and a J-beta primer mix. At least 3 million CDR3-containing paired-end reads were obtained per sample. Each CDR3 protein gets one entry after TCRdb re-called the 5' RACE reads with MiXCR. The table lists 450,000 to 700,000 distinct CDR3 sequences, approximately 25% of them singletons, with less than 20% in the top ten. In this sample, this clonotype turned up a few times. What it binds is unknown. The genes are TRBV12-3 or TRBV12-4 and TRBJ1-4; D gene ambiguous. The receptor comes from a woman in her 70s in good health. The sequenced material came from blood. As DNA, the CDR3 is TGTGCCAGCAGTTTCGGGGAGGATGAAAAACTGTTTTTT. Encoded protein: CASSFGEDEKLFF.